The sequence of this T cell receptor (beta chain) was determined in a study of cytomegalovirus exposure and HLA in healthy donors (TCRdb year 2017). With respect to the entire study: An earlier analysis of approximately 590 of the donors reported more than 250 Gb of sequence data and some 120 million unique TCR beta sequences from 190 million or so T cells. Along with the approximately 600-subject first cohort, a separate validation cohort of about 110 different subjects was used. Genome-wide SNP genotypes for about 60% of the roughly 670 donors were used in a later genetic analysis, which treated that subset as a discovery cohort. The study profiled the T cell repertoires of more than 500 subjects by immunosequencing and related them to cytomegalovirus serostatus. The study aimed to test whether cataloging public T cell receptors could reveal signatures of past pathogen exposure. Rather than using new phenotypic data, the later analysis identified candidate immune exposures from TCR beta sequences and from how often those sequences occurred across donors. All discovery cohort repertoires had been generated using a single sequencing platform. An early release covering about 600 HLA-typed donors comprised 300 to 350 gigabases of sequencing data and around 86 million unique TCR sequences. An earlier analysis of 587 of the donors used high-throughput TCR beta sequencing to judge whether each TCR beta V gene segment behaved as functional or pseudogenic. In a later analysis, previously published TCR beta repertoires from hundreds of donors were re-analyzed and high-resolution HLA genotyping was added so that TCR occurrence patterns could be studied. The number of donors typed differed by locus, with about 629-630 for A, B, C, DRB1 and DQB1, 522 for DQA1, 600 to 610 for DPA1, and some 440 for DPB1. Alongside the repertoire data, information on donor age, sex, ethnicity and CMV serostatus was compiled. HLA typing included class I and class II loci at four-digit resolution. Four or five DR-DQ haplotypes were treated as single units for association and clustering because of strong linkage in the cohort. Among some 400 genotyped donors of the cohort, an average of 235,054 unique TCR beta nucleotide sequences were sequenced per donor, roughly 20% of them non-productive. Of the roughly 430 genotyped donors, roughly 85% fell in the genetic ancestry cluster associated with self-reported Caucasian donors. High-throughput TCR immunosequencing, statistical association of individual TCRs with disease status, and machine learning were combined to predict cytomegalovirus infection status. Study-wide findings and limitations: In vitro tests confirmed that three of the cytomegalovirus-associated TCR beta chains recognize cytomegalovirus antigens. A further reported finding was that TCR beta sequences accurately predicted the HLA-A and HLA-B alleles for most subjects in the first cohort. The cohort was sequenced for TCR beta chains only, and without alpha or paired-chain data the features that could be detected were limited. Some IMGT-functional V segments, including TRBV6-2 and TRBV6-3, could not be distinguished by the 87-base-pair reads and were therefore excluded. Correlated functional status among segregating V segments might be attributable to linkage disequilibrium, but an unknown experimental factor could not be ruled out. According to a later analysis, TCR association rates differed among HLA loci, with DRB1 alleles showing the most associated TCRs and HLA-C alleles showing the fewest. V-gene and J-gene trimming of TCR beta chains was associated with a missense DCLRE1C variant in a later genetic analysis, and the association was replicated in an independent cohort. In the study, approximately 150 TCR beta chains were listed as associated with cytomegalovirus. Sequencing depth was assumed to be roughly uniform across donors in the presence/absence analyses, though that assumption may not hold. A later analysis reported that several top co-occurrence clusters appeared linked to parvovirus B19, influenza, CMV and Epstein-Barr virus. In a later analysis, most CMV-associated TCR beta chains were found to appear HLA-restricted, with HLA associations seemingly driven largely by CMV exposure. CMV serostatus was the only immune exposure information available for the cohort. A later analysis found that HLA-associated TCR beta chains were more clonally expanded and had lower generation probabilities than equally common non-associated chains. Specific HLA alleles were associated with 15,000 to 20,000 TCR beta sequences at a false discovery rate of 0.05 in a later analysis. When HLA alleles, especially DR and DQ, strongly co-occurred, attributing TCR associations to individual alleles was difficult. The authors suggested that the approach could potentially be generalized to other disease states and immunological phenotypes. A cluster of highly shared sequence variants was judged likely to be a technical artifact of the sequencing pipeline. Because HLA typing was missing for some donors at each locus, association tests included only the typed subset. While some public TCRs were present in many individuals, most TCR sequences turned up only very rarely across donors. Cytomegalovirus status was reported to be diagnosed by the classifier with high specificity and sensitivity in both the original and validation cohorts. An earlier analysis of around 500 of the donors showed that most TCR beta V segments appeared in productive rearrangements either about 87% or about 30% of the time, which broadly matched IMGT annotations. In a later genetic analysis, fewer N-insertions in productive TCRs were reported among donors in an Asian-associated ancestry cluster than the approximately 630-donor mean. The earlier analysis of some 540 of the donors excluded around 17 rarely observed V segments, including chromosome 9 orphons, because counts were too low.

In total, approximately 700 healthy bone marrow donors made up the cohort. All cohort members were sampled while nominally healthy, although unrecorded immune exposures were likely present. The donor was CMV seronegative and belonged to the group of under 400 seronegative cohort members. Every donor gave a peripheral blood sample, and the peripheral blood mononuclear cells from that sample were used for TCR beta sequencing. Genomic DNA was extracted from the blood cell samples with the Qiagen DNeasy Blood Extraction Kit. The library was obtained by the immunoSEQ multiplex PCR assay. For the multiplex PCR, a mixture combining 60 forward primers for TCR Vbeta segments and 13 reverse primers for TCR Jbeta segments was used. The CDR3 region of rearranged TCR beta genes was amplified from genomic DNA with a multiplex PCR assay. The Illumina HiSeq System was used to sequence the amplified TCR beta libraries as 87-base-pair reads. In the source study's methods: In a later analysis, tens of millions of unique TCR beta chains were counted across the 666 repertoires, and roughly 10 million of these chains were shared by at least two donors. Raw reads were error-corrected and collapsed into unique sequences by a nearest-neighbor algorithm in which closely related sequences were merged to remove PCR and sequencing errors. V, D and J gene segments were assigned by aligning CDR3 sequences to IMGT reference sequences. For a sequence to be retained, a match of at least six nucleotides was required to both a V gene segment and a J gene segment. Rearrangements were called productive when the CDR3 lacked stop codons and stayed in frame with V and J; all others were non-productive. Following IMGT convention, CDR3 was defined as the stretch from the second conserved V-encoded cysteine to the conserved J-encoded phenylalanine. The earlier analysis of a few hundred of the donors excluded any sequence lacking an unambiguous match to a single V gene segment. An earlier analysis of approximately 590 of the donors called V segments functional above 56.7% productive rearrangements and segregating when the between-donor standard deviation exceeded 5%. A statistical classification framework was built to diagnose cytomegalovirus status from the catalog of TCR beta chain sequences. In a later analysis, TCR nucleotide sequences were compared against IMGT/GENE-DB human TR gene sequences so that V and J genes could be assigned. In a later analysis, CDR3 sequences and most-parsimonious VDJ recombination scenarios were assigned using the TCRdist pipeline. In a later analysis, every TCR beta chain was defined by the combination of its CDR3 amino acid sequence and its V-gene family, and reads without a unique V-gene family were dropped. In a later analysis, 500 to 700 highly shared, low-generation-probability nucleotide sequences were removed to address suspected cross-contamination and a sequencing artifact. In a later analysis, a clonal expansion index for each public chain was calculated from normalized within-repertoire ranks of inferred template counts. In a later analysis, generation probabilities were computed using a VDJ recombination model fitted to out-of-frame rearrangements, and the results were checked against IGoR. In a later analysis, TCR-TCR, TCR-HLA and TCR-CMV co-occurrence was scored with hypergeometric tests, and a repertoire-size bias correction was applied to TCR pairs. A later analysis estimated false discovery rates by permuting HLA or CMV assignments 20 times. In a later analysis, co-occurring TCRs were grouped using DBSCAN, with TCRdist sequence similarity added in when clustering inside HLA-allele-positive subsets. Repertoires with fewer than 30,000 or more than 120,000 public chains were left out of co-occurrence clustering, as were roughly five repertoires with anomalous nucleotide sharing. TCRdb limited this immuneACCESS table to in-frame rearrangements with V and J called. A share of clones is missing; checked studies link under half to unresolved V genes, and the rest is unexplained. The DNA gave D and trimming, while V, J and clone size come from that table. For this sample, the table gives about 32,000 clones. The ten largest clones represent around 4.5% of the sample.

As encoded in the germline V gene, CDR1 is SNHLY while CDR2 is FYNNEI. The junction carries 24 bases between V and J, which are trimmed by 3 bases and 0 bases respectively. The CDR3 starts with the cysteine, ends with the phenylalanine, and has 20 residues. The retained sequence is limited to the CDR3, 60 bases, with the frame set at the first base. As to this clone: Its target antigen remains unknown.

The rearranged chain carries TRBV2 and TRBJ1-3; the D gene identity is not certain. Sequencing input: PBMCs. This sequence originates from a female donor in good health and CMV-seronegative. The DNA reads as follows: TGTGCCAGCAGTGACCCTCTACGGAGTATAATTTCTTACTCTGGAAACACCATATATTTT. This translates into CASSDPLRSIISYSGNTIYF.